The text below deals with one T cell receptor (beta chain). Other nucleotide sequences from this sample produce the same CDR3. This sample is drawn from a study of shared clonotypes between healthy human individuals. Assay used: immunoSEQ multiplex PCR; TCRdb lists only in-frame clones, some missing. The table has 1.4 million or so clones, 98% seen once. Germline V gene lookup returns CDR1 SGHVS and CDR2 FQNEAQ. The CDR3 totals 16 residues. With V trimmed by 1 base and J by 4 bases, 5 bases remained unmatched. The sequence derives from a man younger than 40 in good health. Sequencing was carried out using naive CD4+ T cells sorted from blood. The subset here: CD45RA+ positively selected. This chain uses TRBV7-8 with TRBJ2-1; 9 nucleotides match TRBD1. The CDR3 loop reads CASSLVPGQGYNEQFF. Here the CDR3 DNA reads TGTGCCAGCAGCTTAGTCCCGGGACAGGGATACAATGAGCAGTTCTTC.